This T cell receptor beta chain emerged from a study of shared clonotypes between healthy human individuals (dated by TCRdb to about 2020). With respect to the entire study: The cohort included three men and a couple of women between 18 and 49 years of age. For each donor, three plates each were used for CD4 naive and CD4 memory, two plates were used for CD8 naive, and one plate was used for CD8 memory. To estimate repertoire size and how much clonotypes are shared between individuals, the study performed deep sequencing of blood TCR repertoires from five healthy adults. Different laboratories and diverse techniques were used to prepare libraries and sequence TCR repertoires, to increase sequencing depth and limit assay-specific biases. Per donor, leukapheresis produced somewhere between about 0.9 and 9.5 billion PBMCs.

Spanning cysteine to phenylalanine, the CDR3 consists of 14 amino acids. The retained sequence is limited to the CDR3, 42 bases, with the frame set at the first base. Via the germline V gene, CDR1 is SNHLY and CDR2 FYNNEI. Relative to germline, V is missing 8 bases and J is missing 4 bases, with 8 bases of the junction outside any gene match. Using the deep immunoSEQ assay, TCR CDR3 regions were amplified from genomic DNA by multiplex PCR. Genomic DNA extracted from each cell subset was distributed evenly over all wells of several immunoSEQ 96-well plates, and each plate served as one replicate. For sorted subsets, each replicate PCR was loaded with around 220 ng genomic DNA, equivalent to 25,000 to 35,000 T cell genomes. Purified libraries were measured with a Qubit 3.0 fluorometer, size-checked on a Bioanalyzer 2100, and measured again with the KAPA Library Quantification kit. Each immunoSEQ 96-well plate was sequenced on its own single-read 150-cycle Illumina NextSeq 550 flow cell. Per the authors' processing: Because only junctional sequences without quality scores were contained in the immunoSEQ output, filtering matching that applied to full-length reads could not be performed. Sequences were annotated with PyIR, a Python wrapper for IgBLAST v1.9, using IMGT germline references to assign V/J genes and CDR3. Reads were filtered out if the reads had weak V/J assignments (E-value above 1e-6), no CDR3, stop codons, out-of-frame junctions, or ambiguous translated residues. V3J clonotypes were defined as sequences sharing an identical inferred V gene, J gene, and CDR3 amino acid sequence. Percentage overlap between repertoires was computed as shared unique clonotypes divided by the size of the smaller repertoire. Three approaches were used to assess repertoire richness: RTK rarefaction, the Chao1 estimator, and Recon v2.1 estimates of unobserved clonotypes. For all TCRbeta clonotypes obtained by the gDNA method from several donors, generation probabilities were computed with OLGA. Entries here come from immuneACCESS through TCRdb and include only in-frame sequences with V and J called. Some clones fail to appear in such tables; in the studies checked, an unresolved V gene covers under half of the shortfall, and the cause of the remainder is unknown. That table gives V, J and clone size, and the DNA gave D and trimming. This sample is represented by 2 million to 2.5 million clones; around 92% of them were singletons. Around 0.35% of the sample lies in the top ten.

As to this clone: Its cognate antigen has yet to be identified. No much larger clone is present one base from it, and per-base qualities are unavailable.

Donors were healthy HIV-negative adults with no recently reported acute infections or vaccinations. Every donor was a Caucasian adult living in Nashville, Tennessee, USA. Magnetic negative selection was used to enrich CD4+ T cells, after which naive cells were positively selected on CD45RA and the negative fraction became the memory subset. Blood was collected by leukapheresis, and PBMCs were isolated by Ficoll-Histopaque density gradient centrifugation and then cryopreserved in liquid nitrogen vapor phase. Analytical flow cytometry was used to check the purity and quantity of every magnetically sorted T cell population. From each sorted fraction, genomic DNA was isolated and quantified by UV absorbance on a Nanodrop 2000c. Points the paper makes about the study in general: Sampling was restricted to blood, and TCR repertoires in tissues likely differ from the TCR repertoires found in blood. Incomplete sequencing was indicated by rarefaction of sorted-subset datasets, despite the large sequencing depth. When a handful of donors were compared, the shared fraction of clonotypes was about 5% for naive CD4, more than 3% for naive CD8, more than 2% for memory CD4, and 0.4% for memory CD8. Higher generation probabilities were observed for clonotypes shared by all four sorted-subset donors than for non-shared clonotypes. Larger estimated clonotype richness was generally found for naive subsets than for memory subsets. The small number of donors limited the genetic and exposure-history diversity represented. Based on pairwise subsampling, the degree of clonotype sharing among donors was expected to be affected by sequencing depth.

What was sequenced was naive CD4+ T cells from PBMCs. The sample's cell subset or site label is to be understood as: CD45RA+ positively selected. This TCR was sampled from a man between 18 and 29 years old in good health. Some clones in this sample may be carry-over from other donors' samples. This receptor chain uses TRBV2 and TRBJ1-1; 9 middle bases align to TRBD1. Here the CDR3 is given as CASLLQGALTEAFF. The bases are TGTGCCAGCCTATTACAGGGGGCCCTCACTGAAGCTTTCTTT.